These 26 T cell receptor beta chains were all obtained from the same sample, sequenced in a study of blood T cell repertoires in COVID-19. The table came from immunoSEQ multiplex PCR; TCRdb's copy has only in-frame clones and leaves some out. The sample records 95,000 to 150,000 clones, roughly nine tenths being singletons. The sample taken for sequencing was peripheral blood. The receptor set was obtained from a man in his fifties with COVID-19, enrolled during active disease.

The chain carries TRBV5-4 and TRBJ2-2, with D hard to call. The CDR3 length is 13 residues. V was pared by 1 base and J by 6 bases, with 7 bases between. CDR1 is SGHNT and CDR2 is YYREEE in the germline V gene (reference sequence). CDR3 region: CASSLSPSGELFF. CDR3 coding DNA: TGTGCCAGCAGCTTGAGCCCGTCCGGGGAGCTGTTTTTT.

The J gene is TRBJ2-6, the V gene TRBV6-2 or TRBV6-3; the D gene is possibly TRBD1 (6 bases). Deletions cut 6 bases from V and 2 bases from J, with 8 bases between. Germline V CDR1 and CDR2: MNHEY, SVGEGT. The CDR3 has 14 residues. CDR3 loop: CASSWDTGANVLTF. In nucleotides, the CDR3 is TGTGCCAGCAGCTGGGACACTGGGGCCAACGTCCTGACTTTC.

The chain joins TRBV3-1 (or the pseudogene TRBV3-2) to TRBJ1-1; D unresolved. Trimming took off 1 base at V and 0 bases at J, with 15 bases between the two ends. The CDR3 is 17 residues long. The germline gives CDR1 LGHDT, CDR2 YNNKEL (reference sequence). The CDR3 nucleotides read TGTGCCAGCAGCCAAGTTAGGAACAGACCTATGAACACTGAAGCTTTCTTT. It is translated as CASSQVRNRPMNTEAFF.

The chain has TRBV5-4 and TRBJ2-2; D not resolved. Germline CDR1 reads SGHNT; CDR2 reads YYREEE (reference sequence). V lost 0 bases, J lost 1 base, and 7 bases lay in between. The CDR3 length is 15 residues. The CDR3 nucleotides are TGTGCCAGCAGCTTGGTAGGAGTGAACACCGGGGAGCTGTTTTTT. It yields the protein CASSLVGVNTGELFF.

This clone turned up a few times. This specimen includes other DNA sequences encoding the same CDR3. In nucleotides, the CDR3 is TGTGCCAGCAGTCCGAGGGACAGGGAAGGACAGCCCCAGCATTTT. Protein product: CASSPRDREGQPQHF. The rearrangement uses TRBV28 and TRBJ1-5; TRBD1 matches 9 bases. V trimming: 5 bases; J trimming: 7 bases; junction bases outside the gene matches: 9. This CDR3 has 15 residues. Germline V gene data show CDR1 as MDHEN and CDR2 as SYDVKM.

V is TRBV27 and J is TRBJ2-1, with TRBD2 matching over 7 bases. This CDR3 has 13 residues. CDR1 and CDR2 (germline): MNHEY, SMNVEV (reference sequence). Trimming cost V 3 bases and J 6 bases; bases outside gene matches: 2. The CDR3 DNA sequence: TGTGCCAGCAGTTTGAGCGGGACCAATGAGCAGTTCTTC. Translated, it gives CASSLSGTNEQFF.

V gene TRBV11-2 combines with J gene TRBJ2-5; 9 nucleotides agree with TRBD1. This CDR3 spans 16 amino acids. The trim removed 5 bases at V and 2 bases at J, leaving 9 bases unmatched. The germline V gene encodes CDR1 SGHAT and CDR2 FQNNGV. The CDR3 protein is CASSVPETGGQETQYF. The CDR3 DNA reads as TGTGCCAGCAGCGTTCCGGAGACAGGGGGGCAAGAGACCCAGTACTTC.

CDR3 sequence (DNA): TGTGCCAGCTCACCTTACAGTCCGAATGTCAACGAGCAGTACGTC. It yields the protein CASSPYSPNVNEQYV. The chain has TRBV18 and TRBJ2-7; D is uncertain. Between the trimmed V and J ends, which lost 3 bases and 5 bases, there was a span of 17 bases. The CDR3 consists of 15 residues. CDR1 is KGHSH and CDR2 is LQKENI in the germline V gene.

The rearrangement uses TRBV9 and TRBJ2-3, with 8 nucleotides matching TRBD2. Trimming cost V 0 bases and J 0 bases; bases outside gene matches: 0. The V gene's germline CDR1 is SGDLS and CDR2 YYNGEE. This CDR3 contains 15 residues. The CDR3 DNA sequence: TGTGCCAGCAGCGTAGCTAGCGGGAGCACAGATACGCAGTATTTT. Protein product: CASSVASGSTDTQYF.

The rearrangement joins TRBV7-2 to TRBJ1-3, with D hard to call. There are 15 residues in the CDR3. V was trimmed by 1 base and J by 0 bases, leaving 7 bases between them. In germline, CDR1 is SGHTA, CDR2 FQGNSA. CDR3: CASSLGGLSGNTIYF. CDR3 nucleotides: TGTGCCAGCAGCTTAGGAGGCCTCTCTGGAAACACCATATATTTT.

The chain has TRBV7-3 and TRBJ2-1; no clear D gene. The CDR3 is 12 amino acids. Looked up from germline, CDR1 is SGHTA and CDR2 is FQGTGA. V lost 5 bases to trimming and J lost 7 bases, with 9 bases between them. CDR3 residues: CASSQEENEQFF. CDR3 bases: TGTGCCAGCAGCCAGGAAGAAAATGAGCAGTTCTTC.

The chain has TRBV7-8 and TRBJ2-4; TRBD1 is a possible D gene (5 bases). The CDR3 extends over 16 amino acids. CDR1 SGHVS and CDR2 FQNEAQ come from the germline V gene. The V gene lost 1 base and the J gene lost 1 base, with 11 bases spanning the gap. In DNA, the CDR3 is TGTGCCAGCAGCTTAGAGGGGTTCAATGCCAAAAACATTCAGTACTTC. This encodes CASSLEGFNAKNIQYF.

The CDR3 loop reads CASSAQLAPNTGELFF. The CDR3 coding sequence is TGTGCCAGCTCAGCGCAACTAGCGCCGAACACCGGGGAGCTGTTTTTT. This rearrangement joins TRBV18 to TRBJ2-2, with 7 bases lining up with TRBD2. Germline V gives CDR1 KGHSH, CDR2 LQKENI. The CDR3 extends over 16 amino acids. J was trimmed by 0 bases and V by 5 bases; bases with no gene match: 6.

V is TRBV19 and J is TRBJ2-5, with 8 bases aligning to TRBD1. The CDR3 loop spans 18 amino acids. CDR1 is LNHDA and CDR2 is SQIVND in the germline V gene (reference sequence). J lost 0 bases, V lost 2 bases, and 11 bases had no gene match. In DNA, the CDR3 is TGTGCCAGTAGTATACAAGGCATGGGGACAGGTAACCAAGAGACCCAGTACTTC. Translated, it gives CASSIQGMGTGNQETQYF. Filled out from reference TRBV19 and TRBJ2-5, the complete variable domain reads DGGITQSPKYLFRKEGQNVTLSCEQNLNHDAMYWYRQDPGQGLRLIYYSQIVNDFQKGDIAEGYSVSREKKESFPLTVTSAQKNPTAFYLCASSIQGMGTGNQETQYFGPGTRLLVL.

The chain combines TRBV18 with TRBJ2-1, with D maybe TRBD2 (5 bases). The CDR3 contains 17 residues. V was clipped by 3 bases and J by 1 base, with 16 bases between them. Germline V gives CDR1 KGHSH, CDR2 LQKENI. The CDR3 reads CASSPLEGAASYNEQFF. DNA of the CDR3: TGTGCCAGCTCACCGTTAGAAGGAGCGGCTTCCTACAATGAGCAGTTCTTC.

The CDR3: CASSTSGADEKLFF. CDR3 bases: TGTGCCAGCAGTACGTCCGGTGCCGATGAAAAACTGTTTTTT. The genes are TRBV6-5 and TRBJ1-4; no clear D gene. The CDR3 length is 14 residues. V dropped 5 bases and J dropped 6 bases, with 13 bases sitting between them. Germline CDR1 MNHEY, CDR2 SVGAGI.

The chain recombines TRBV2 with TRBJ2-1; 11 bases map to TRBD1. This CDR3 is 14 amino acids long. The germline V gene encodes CDR1 SNHLY and CDR2 FYNNEI. V dropped 10 bases and J dropped 8; count of bases not matched to a gene: 10. The CDR3 DNA is TGTGCCACTCTAGCGGGACAGGGGGTCTATGAGCAGTTCTTC. This translates into CATLAGQGVYEQFF.

The V call is TRBV11-2, the J call TRBJ2-2; D is possibly TRBD1 (8 bases). V gave up 5 bases and J gave up 9 bases, with 16 bases separating them. The CDR3 is 14 residues long. The V gene's germline CDR1 is SGHAT and CDR2 FQNNGV. DNA of the CDR3: TGTGCCAGCAGCGTCGGGAGGACAGGGAGGGAGCTGTTTTTT. Translation gives CASSVGRTGRELFF.

The chain uses TRBV5-1 and TRBJ2-1, with 10 bases identical to TRBD2. Trimming removed 3 bases from V and 4 bases from J; junction bases left unmatched: 1. This CDR3 spans 14 amino acids. CDR1 is SGHRS and CDR2 is YFSETQ in the germline V gene. The CDR3 DNA reads TGCGCCAGCAGCTCACTAGCGGGGTACAATGAGCAGTTCTTC. Translated, it gives CASSSLAGYNEQFF. Using reference TRBV5-1 and TRBJ2-1 for the parts outside the CDR3, the full variable domain is KAGVTQTPRYLIKTRGQQVTLSCSPISGHRSVSWYQQTPGQGLQFLFEYFSETQRNKGNFPGRFSGRQFSNSRSEMNVSTLELGDSALYLCASSSLAGYNEQFFGPGTRLTVL.

This chain links TRBV3-1 (or the pseudogene TRBV3-2) with TRBJ2-5; D might be TRBD1 (5 bases). Germline loops: CDR1 LGHDT, CDR2 YNNKEL (reference sequence). V lost 1 base to trimming and J lost 4 bases, with 10 bases between them. This CDR3 has 14 residues. CDR3 nucleotides: TGTGCCAGCAGCCAAGCCCTTACAGGAGAGACCCAGTACTTC. It is translated as CASSQALTGETQYF.

The chain employs TRBV29-1 and TRBJ1-1; the D gene is possibly TRBD1 (6 bases). Trimming took 6 bases from V and 7 from J, leaving 18 bases between them. Germline V gene data show CDR1 as SQVTM and CDR2 as ANQGSEA. This CDR3 contains 13 residues. The CDR3 loop is CSVGEEGGYEAFF. CDR3 bases: TGCAGCGTAGGAGAAGAAGGGGGTTATGAAGCTTTCTTT.

V usage is TRBV28 and J usage is TRBJ1-3; D not certain. V dropped 1 base and J dropped 8 bases, with 6 bases sitting between them. The CDR3 runs to 12 residues. The germline CDR1 and CDR2 sequences are MDHEN and SYDVKM. The CDR3 loop is CASSLSVDTIYF. In DNA form, the CDR3 reads TGTGCCAGCAGTTTATCGGTGGACACCATATATTTT.

V gene TRBV19 combines with J gene TRBJ2-1; a possible D gene is TRBD2 (6 bases). Germline V CDR1 and CDR2: LNHDA, SQIVND (reference sequence). V lost 6 bases, J lost 6 bases, and 15 bases lay in between. The CDR3 loop spans 14 amino acids. For the CDR3, the DNA is TGTGCCAGTAGGCCCAGCGGGTTTCCCAATGAGCAGTTCTTC. Protein product: CASRPSGFPNEQFF.

The CDR3 sequence: CASSLAWTGGTMNTEAFF. Here the CDR3 DNA reads TGCGCCAGCAGCTTGGCCTGGACAGGGGGGACTATGAACACTGAAGCTTTCTTT. J is TRBJ1-1 and V is TRBV5-1; 10 bases match TRBD1. CDR1 and CDR2 (germline): SGHRS, YFSETQ. The CDR3 has 18 amino acids. J was trimmed by 0 bases and V by 0 bases; bases with no gene match: 8. Full variable domain (outside the CDR3, taken from reference TRBV5-1 and TRBJ1-1): KAGVTQTPRYLIKTRGQQVTLSCSPISGHRSVSWYQQTPGQGLQFLFEYFSETQRNKGNFPGRFSGRQFSNSRSEMNVSTLELGDSALYLCASSLAWTGGTMNTEAFFGQGTRLTVV.

V usage is TRBV6-2 or TRBV6-3 and J usage is TRBJ2-1, with D tentatively TRBD1 (5 bases). V lost 2 bases, J lost 4 bases, and 6 bases lay in between. The V gene's germline CDR1 is MNHEY and CDR2 SVGEGT. CDR3 length: 13 residues. This CDR3 is CASSYDRYNEQFF. The DNA for the CDR3 is TGTGCCAGCAGTTACGACAGATACAATGAGCAGTTCTTC.

The J gene is TRBJ1-2, the V gene TRBV20-1, with D perhaps TRBD1 (5 bases). V lost 6 bases and J lost 5, with 19 bases in between. The CDR3 totals 14 residues. In germline, CDR1 is DFQATT, CDR2 SNEGSKA (reference sequence). Here the CDR3 DNA reads TGCAGTGCCAGTGGGCAGATACCAGGGTATGGCTACACCTTC. Its protein is CSASGQIPGYGYTF.